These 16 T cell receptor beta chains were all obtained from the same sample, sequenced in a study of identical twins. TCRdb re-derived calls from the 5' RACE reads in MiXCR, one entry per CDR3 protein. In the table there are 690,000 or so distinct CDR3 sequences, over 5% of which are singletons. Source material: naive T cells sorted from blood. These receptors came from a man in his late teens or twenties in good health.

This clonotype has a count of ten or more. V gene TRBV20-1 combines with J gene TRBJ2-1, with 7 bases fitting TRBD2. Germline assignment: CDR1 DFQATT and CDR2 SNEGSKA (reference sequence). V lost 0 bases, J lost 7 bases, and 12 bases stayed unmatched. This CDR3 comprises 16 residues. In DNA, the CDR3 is TGCAGTGCTAGAGATCCTGCGGGAGCCCCTTTGAATGAGCAGTTCTTC. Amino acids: CSARDPAGAPLNEQFF.

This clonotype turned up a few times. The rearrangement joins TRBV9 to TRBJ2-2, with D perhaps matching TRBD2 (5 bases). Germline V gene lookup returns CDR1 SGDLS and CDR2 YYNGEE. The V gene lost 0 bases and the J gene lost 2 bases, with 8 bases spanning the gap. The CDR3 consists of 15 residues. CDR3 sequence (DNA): TGTGCCAGCAGCGTAGTGGCTAGCAACACCGGGGAGCTGTTTTTT. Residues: CASSVVASNTGELFF.

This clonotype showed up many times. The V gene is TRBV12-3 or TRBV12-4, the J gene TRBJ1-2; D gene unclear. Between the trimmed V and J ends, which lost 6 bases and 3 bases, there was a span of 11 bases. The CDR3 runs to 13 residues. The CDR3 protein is CASRASAYYGYTF. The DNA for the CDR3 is TGTGCCAGCAGAGCATCAGCCTACTATGGCTACACCTTC.

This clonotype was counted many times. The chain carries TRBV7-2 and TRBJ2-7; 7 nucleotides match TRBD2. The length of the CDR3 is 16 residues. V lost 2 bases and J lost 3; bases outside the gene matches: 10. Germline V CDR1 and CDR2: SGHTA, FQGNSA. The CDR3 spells CASSLTGGSNFYEQYF. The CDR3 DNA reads TGTGCCAGCAGCTTAACCGGGGGGTCGAACTTCTACGAGCAGTACTTC.

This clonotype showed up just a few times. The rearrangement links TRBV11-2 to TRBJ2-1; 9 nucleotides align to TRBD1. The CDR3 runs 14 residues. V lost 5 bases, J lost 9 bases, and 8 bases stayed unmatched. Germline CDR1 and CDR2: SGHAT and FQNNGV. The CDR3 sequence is CASSNRDRDTEQFF. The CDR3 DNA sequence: TGTGCCAGCAGCAACCGGGACAGGGACACTGAGCAGTTCTTC.

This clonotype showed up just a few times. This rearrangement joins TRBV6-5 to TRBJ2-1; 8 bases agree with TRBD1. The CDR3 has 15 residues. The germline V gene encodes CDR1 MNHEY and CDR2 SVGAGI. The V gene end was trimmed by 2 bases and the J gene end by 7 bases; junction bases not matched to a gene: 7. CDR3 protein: CASSYDRGSSNEQFF. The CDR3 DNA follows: TGTGCCAGCAGTTACGACAGGGGTTCTTCGAATGAGCAGTTCTTC.

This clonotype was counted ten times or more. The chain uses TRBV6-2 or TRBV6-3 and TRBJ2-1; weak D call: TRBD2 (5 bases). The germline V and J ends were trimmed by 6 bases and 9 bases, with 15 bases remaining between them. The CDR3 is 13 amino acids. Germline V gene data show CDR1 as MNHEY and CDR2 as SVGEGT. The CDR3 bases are TGTGCCAGCAGCCAGGACTTCCTAGGTGAGCAGTTCTTC. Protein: CASSQDFLGEQFF.

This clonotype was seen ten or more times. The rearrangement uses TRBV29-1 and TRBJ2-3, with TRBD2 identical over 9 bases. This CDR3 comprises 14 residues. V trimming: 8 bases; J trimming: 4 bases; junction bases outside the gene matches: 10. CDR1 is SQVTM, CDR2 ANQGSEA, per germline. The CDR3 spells CSTVAGVVSDTQYF. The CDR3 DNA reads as TGCAGCACAGTAGCGGGAGTAGTCTCAGATACGCAGTATTTT.

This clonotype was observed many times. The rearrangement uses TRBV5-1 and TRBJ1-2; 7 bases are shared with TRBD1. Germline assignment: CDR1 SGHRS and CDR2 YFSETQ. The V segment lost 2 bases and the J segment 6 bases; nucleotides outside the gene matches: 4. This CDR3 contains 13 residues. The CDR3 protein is CASSFSQGDGYTF. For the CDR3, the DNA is TGCGCCAGCAGCTTCTCGCAGGGGGATGGCTACACCTTC.

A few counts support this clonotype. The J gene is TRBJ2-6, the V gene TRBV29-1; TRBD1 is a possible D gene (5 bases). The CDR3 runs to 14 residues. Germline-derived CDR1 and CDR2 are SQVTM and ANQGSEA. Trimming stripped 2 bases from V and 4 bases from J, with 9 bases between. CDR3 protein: CSVEKGSGANVLTF. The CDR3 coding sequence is TGCAGCGTTGAAAAGGGGTCAGGGGCCAACGTCCTGACTTTC.

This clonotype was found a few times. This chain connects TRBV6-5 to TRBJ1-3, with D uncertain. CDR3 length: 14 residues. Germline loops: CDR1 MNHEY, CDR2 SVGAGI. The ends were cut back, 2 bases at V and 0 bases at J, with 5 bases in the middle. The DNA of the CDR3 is TGTGCCAGCAGTTACACGGCCTCTGGAAACACCATATATTTT. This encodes CASSYTASGNTIYF.

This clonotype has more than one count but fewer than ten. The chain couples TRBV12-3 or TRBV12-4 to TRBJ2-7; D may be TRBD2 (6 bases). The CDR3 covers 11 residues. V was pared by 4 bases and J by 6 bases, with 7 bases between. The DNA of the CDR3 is TGTGCCAGCAGTTCGGGAGCCGAGCAGTACGTC. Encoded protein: CASSSGAEQYV.

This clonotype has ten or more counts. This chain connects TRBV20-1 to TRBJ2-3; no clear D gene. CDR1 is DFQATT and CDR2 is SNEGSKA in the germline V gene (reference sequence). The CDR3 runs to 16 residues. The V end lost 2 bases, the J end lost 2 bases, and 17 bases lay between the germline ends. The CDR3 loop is CSARSHGLVFTDTQYF. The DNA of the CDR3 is TGCAGTGCTAGATCCCATGGCCTAGTTTTCACAGATACGCAGTATTTT.

This CDR3 reads CASSRAADQVAPYNEQFF. DNA for the CDR3: TGTGCCAGTTCCCGGGCGGCGGACCAAGTCGCACCCTACAATGAGCAGTTCTTC. V and J are TRBV19 and TRBJ2-1; the D is unclear. Germline V gene lookup returns CDR1 LNHDA and CDR2 SQIVND (reference sequence). Deletions cut 8 bases from V and 2 bases from J, with 25 bases between. The CDR3 is 18 amino acids.

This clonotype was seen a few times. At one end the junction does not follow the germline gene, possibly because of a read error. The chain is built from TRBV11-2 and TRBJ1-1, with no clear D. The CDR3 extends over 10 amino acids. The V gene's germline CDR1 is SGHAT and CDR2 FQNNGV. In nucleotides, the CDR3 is TGTGCCAGCAGTTCCATCCGGACTTCGTGG. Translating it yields CASSSIRTSW.

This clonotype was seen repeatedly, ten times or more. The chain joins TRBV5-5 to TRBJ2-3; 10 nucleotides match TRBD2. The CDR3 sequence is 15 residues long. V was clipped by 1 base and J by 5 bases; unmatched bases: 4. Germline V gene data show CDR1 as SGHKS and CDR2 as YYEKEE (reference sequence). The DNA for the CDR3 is TGTGCCAGCAGCTTGCCTAGCGGGAGTGGAGATACGCAGTATTTT. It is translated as CASSLPSGSGDTQYF. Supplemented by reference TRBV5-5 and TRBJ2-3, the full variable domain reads DAGVTQSPTHLIKTRGQQVTLRCSPISGHKSVSWYQQVLGQGPQFIFQYYEKEERGRGNFPDRFSARQFPNYSSELNVNALLLGDSALYLCASSLPSGSGDTQYFGPGTRLTVL.